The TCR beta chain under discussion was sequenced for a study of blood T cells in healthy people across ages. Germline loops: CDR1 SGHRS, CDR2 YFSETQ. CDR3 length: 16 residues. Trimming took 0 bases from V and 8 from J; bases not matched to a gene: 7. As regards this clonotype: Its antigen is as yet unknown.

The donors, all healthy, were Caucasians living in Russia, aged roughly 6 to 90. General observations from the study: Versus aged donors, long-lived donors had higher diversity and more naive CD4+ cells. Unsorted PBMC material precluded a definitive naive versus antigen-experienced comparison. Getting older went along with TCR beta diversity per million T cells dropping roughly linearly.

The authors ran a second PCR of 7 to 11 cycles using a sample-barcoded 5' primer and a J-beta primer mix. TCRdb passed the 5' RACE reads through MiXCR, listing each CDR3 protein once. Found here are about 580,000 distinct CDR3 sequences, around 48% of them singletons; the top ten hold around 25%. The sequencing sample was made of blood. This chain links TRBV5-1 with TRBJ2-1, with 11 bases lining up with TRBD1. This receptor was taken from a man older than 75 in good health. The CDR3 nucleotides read TGCGCCAGCAGCTTGGGCCCGGGACAGGGGGAACATGAGCAGTTCTTC. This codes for CASSLGPGQGEHEQFF. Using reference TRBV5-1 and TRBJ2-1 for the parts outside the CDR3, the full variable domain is KAGVTQTPRYLIKTRGQQVTLSCSPISGHRSVSWYQQTPGQGLQFLFEYFSETQRNKGNFPGRFSGRQFSNSRSEMNVSTLELGDSALYLCASSLGPGQGEHEQFFGPGTRLTVL.